This TCR beta chain was recorded in a study of blood T cell repertoires in COVID-19. The protocol was immunoSEQ multiplex PCR, while the TCRdb copy is restricted to in-frame clones and leaves out a portion. The sample carries 500,000 or so clones, 87% recorded once. Sequencing used PBMCs or T cells enriched from blood (not recorded which). The receptor comes from a young woman who had recovered from COVID-19.

The CDR3 is CASSPQQGQAYNSPLHF. The DNA of the CDR3 is TGTGCCAGCTCACCACAACAGGGTCAGGCCTATAATTCACCCCTCCACTTT. The chain links TRBV18 to TRBJ1-6, with a tentative D call TRBD1 (6 bases). The ends were cut back, 1 base at V and 2 bases at J, with 12 bases in the middle. The CDR3 is 17 residues long. The germline CDR1 and CDR2 sequences are KGHSH and LQKENI.